The next 14 T cell receptor beta chains were all read from a single sample in a study of neurological immune-mediated disorders. In TCRdb, the 5' RACE reads were re-called with MiXCR into one record per CDR3 protein. The top ten clones hold under 6.5% of a sample with about 95,000 distinct CDR3 sequences, 3% to 4% of them seen once. The sample consisted of PBMCs. These receptors all come from a woman aged 18-29 years with multiple sclerosis.

A note on this clonotype: A much more abundant neighbour one base away suggests this may be a read error. J is TRBJ1-1 and V is TRBV4-3, with a weak D call TRBD1 (5 bases). Germline CDR1 is LGHNA and CDR2 is YSLEER. CDR3 length equals 14 residues. Deletions cut 2 bases from V and 5 bases from J, with 12 bases between. In DNA, the CDR3 is TGCGCCAGCAGCCAACAAAGGGGCCTAACTGAAGCTTTCTTT. This encodes CASSQQRGLTEAFF.

Written as DNA, the CDR3 is TGTGCCACCAGCAGAGAACATCCTCCTCCCTACGAGCAGTACTTC. This sequence encodes CATSREHPPPYEQYF. This chain joins TRBV15 and TRBJ2-7, with unresolved D. Germline V gene data show CDR1 as LNHNV and CDR2 as YYDKDF (reference sequence). The CDR3 is made up of 15 amino acids. V lost 0 bases and J lost 2, with 11 bases in between.

The table lists this clonotype with many counts. The chain uses TRBV6-6 and TRBJ2-7; 10 bases are a match to TRBD1. The germline CDR1 and CDR2 sequences are MNHNY and SVGAGI (reference sequence). V gave up 8 bases and J gave up 3 bases; unmatched junction bases: 7. This CDR3 has 14 amino acids. This CDR3 reads CASGRDRGSYEQYF. Here the CDR3 DNA reads TGTGCCAGCGGCCGGGACAGGGGTAGCTACGAGCAGTACTTC.

This clonotype was counted many times. This rearrangement joins TRBV5-6 to TRBJ1-3; tentatively, D is TRBD1 (5 bases). V was trimmed by 1 base and J by 4 bases, leaving 12 bases between them. The CDR3 has 15 residues. CDR1 is SGHDT, CDR2 YYEEEE, per germline. The CDR3 reads CASSLFSGSGNTIYF. DNA for the CDR3: TGTGCCAGCAGCTTGTTTTCAGGGTCGGGAAACACCATATATTTT.

There are many counts of this clonotype. The rearrangement uses TRBV6-5 and TRBJ2-1; TRBD2 matches at 7 bases. The CDR3 consists of 17 residues. Per the germline V gene, CDR1 is MNHEY and CDR2 is SVGAGI. J was trimmed by 8 bases and V by 4 bases; bases with no gene match: 17. Written as DNA, the CDR3 is TGTGCCAGCAGTTCCCTACTATTTAGTGGTGGGAGGGATGAGCAGTTCTTC. Amino acid sequence: CASSSLLFSGGRDEQFF.

Many counts were recorded for this clonotype. For the CDR3, the DNA is TGCGCCAGCAAATCGGACTACTATGGCTACACCTTC. This sequence encodes CASKSDYYGYTF. This sequence joins TRBV5-1 and TRBJ1-2; no reliable D call. Trimming left V 6 bases short and J 3 bases short, with 9 bases between. The germline gives CDR1 SGHRS, CDR2 YFSETQ. The CDR3 runs 12 residues.

Ten or more counts support this clonotype. The rearrangement links TRBV20-1 to TRBJ2-7; perhaps TRBD2 as D (6 bases). CDR3 length: 15 amino acids. Germline CDR1 DFQATT, CDR2 SNEGSKA (reference sequence). Trimming stripped 4 bases from V and 6 bases from J, with 22 bases between. Here the CDR3 reads CSAKQMGGWKGEQYF. CDR3 sequence (DNA): TGCAGTGCTAAACAGATGGGGGGTTGGAAAGGCGAGCAGTACTTC.

This clonotype was observed many times. The V gene is TRBV7-6, the J gene TRBJ2-2; no clear D. This CDR3 contains 13 residues. The V gene lost 1 base and the J gene lost 6 bases, with 6 bases spanning the gap. Per the germline V gene, CDR1 is SGHVS and CDR2 is FNYEAQ. DNA for the CDR3: TGTGCCAGCAGCTTAGGAGGCTCCGGGGAGCTGTTTTTT. Translated, it gives CASSLGGSGELFF.

The chain links TRBV6-6 to TRBJ2-1, with TRBD1 matching over 9 bases. Germline loops: CDR1 MNHNY, CDR2 SVGAGI (reference sequence). The CDR3 runs 15 residues. V shed 8 bases, J shed 3 bases, and the junction held 8 bases outside the gene matches. In DNA form, the CDR3 reads TGTGCCAGCGAGGAGCCGGGACAGGGCTACAATGAGCAGTTCTTC. It codes for CASEEPGQGYNEQFF.

The sample holds many counts of this clonotype. This chain joins TRBV7-6 and TRBJ2-1; TRBD2 agrees at 7 bases. The V gene end was trimmed by 1 base and the J gene end by 5 bases; junction bases not matched to a gene: 5. The CDR3 spans 15 residues. The germline CDR1 and CDR2 sequences are SGHVS and FNYEAQ. The CDR3 DNA sequence: TGTGCCAGCAGCTTAGTAGCGGGCCAGAACAATGAGCAGTTCTTC. Amino acids: CASSLVAGQNNEQFF.

This clonotype was seen at least ten times. The rearrangement links TRBV9 to TRBJ1-1, with 9 bases identical to TRBD1. With 7 bases clipped from V and 5 bases from J, the junction kept 9 bases outside the gene matches. CDR3 size: 14 residues. Germline V gives CDR1 SGDLS, CDR2 YYNGEE. The CDR3 nucleotides read TGTGCCAGCCGAGGACAGGGGACGTCGACTGAAGCTTTCTTT. It codes for CASRGQGTSTEAFF. Together with reference TRBV9 and TRBJ1-1, the CDR3 gives the full variable domain: DSGVTQTPKHLITATGQRVTLRCSPRSGDLSVYWYQQSLDQGLQFLIQYYNGEERAKGNILERFSAQQFPDLHSELNLSSLELGDSALYFCASRGQGTSTEAFFGQGTRLTVV.

Ten or more counts support this clonotype. The rearrangement joins TRBV7-2 to TRBJ1-5; 9 nucleotides match TRBD1. This CDR3 has 15 residues. V shed 3 bases, J shed 5 bases, and the junction held 5 bases outside the gene matches. In germline, CDR1 is SGHTA, CDR2 FQGNSA. CDR3 coding DNA: TGTGCCAGCAGCTTTAGGACAGGGGAGGATCAGCCCCAGCATTTT. Protein sequence: CASSFRTGEDQPQHF.

In its sample, this clonotype was seen a few times. The rearrangement joins TRBV11-2 to TRBJ1-1; no firm D call. The germline V gene has CDR1 SGHAT and CDR2 FQNNGV. The CDR3 spans 11 residues. Trimming removed 5 bases from V and 11 bases from J, with 12 bases in between. The CDR3 bases are TGTGCCAGCAGCCCTAGGGTTGACGCTTTCTTT. Translated: CASSPRVDAFF.

Ten or more counts support this clonotype. This chain links TRBV5-4 with TRBJ2-3; unclear D gene. V dropped 3 bases and J dropped 4 bases, with 15 bases sitting between them. The germline gives CDR1 SGHNT, CDR2 YYREEE (reference sequence). The CDR3 loop spans 15 amino acids. CDR3 in DNA: TGTGCCAGCAGCTGGACCGTGGGTCGTCCAGATACGCAGTATTTT. Translation: CASSWTVGRPDTQYF.